The entry below gives a single T cell receptor (beta chain) sequence along with its context. Its target is unknown. The CDR3 consists of 14 residues. Trimming stripped 5 bases from V and 7 bases from J, with 17 bases between. Per the germline V gene, CDR1 is LNHNV and CDR2 is YYDKDF (reference sequence). TCRdb re-analysed the 5' RACE reads in MiXCR, keeping a single row per CDR3 protein. The table has 230,000 or so distinct CDR3 sequences, 24% seen once. This sample stems from a study of CD8 T cells in ankylosing spondylitis. Whole-study findings and limits: Among TCR beta sequences, a motif of several highly homologous variants appeared characteristic of ankylosing spondylitis blood. Clones linked to disease, bearing a CD8+ phenotype, were relatively rare in peripheral blood.

This clonotype originated in a male donor with ankylosing spondylitis or in good health (not recorded which). The rearrangement uses TRBV15 and TRBJ1-1; D gene uncertain. Sequenced material: blood, either unsorted or a sorted T cell fraction (not recorded which). The CDR3 DNA follows: TGTGCCACCAGCCCTAGGACGGGAACAAGTGAAGCTTTCTTT. Translated, it gives CATSPRTGTSEAFF. Supplemented by reference TRBV15 and TRBJ1-1, the full variable domain reads DAMVIQNPRYQVTQFGKPVTLSCSQTLNHNVMYWYQQKSSQAPKLLFHYYDKDFNNEADTPDNFQSRRPNTSFCFLDIRSPGLGDTAMYLCATSPRTGTSEAFFGQGTRLTVV.